This paragraph reports one T cell receptor beta chain. Its antigen remains unidentified. Tagging with unique molecular identifiers was a feature of the TCR beta cDNA libraries. The yield from roughly 1 to 10 million T cells was around 500,000 cDNA molecules in total. TCRdb recomputed calls from the PCR reads with MiXCR, one row per CDR3 protein. The data hold approximately 770,000 distinct CDR3 sequences, with under 60% observed a single time. This record belongs to a study of post-analysis software for immune sequencing data. Overall study results and limits: People with multiple sclerosis had a significantly lower normalized Chao1 diversity than controls did. Roughly five TRBV segments were significantly more frequent in patients than in controls. TRBV5-6, TRBV5-1 and TRBV20-1 were among these segments.

The germline V gene encodes CDR1 SGHTA and CDR2 FQGNSA. The CDR3 sequence is 13 residues long. V gave up 5 bases and J gave up 12 bases, with 18 bases separating them. The rearrangement joins TRBV7-2 to TRBJ2-3; D possibly corresponds to TRBD1 (6 bases). The sequence was obtained from a girl aged 10 to 17 with multiple sclerosis. The sample comprised blood. CDR3 DNA sequence: TGTGCCAGCAGCCCCCCGGGGCAGGGGATACAGTATTTT. Its protein product is CASSPPGQGIQYF.